This T cell receptor beta chain comes out of a study of CD4 and CD8 cells across lung adenocarcinoma regions. CDR1 is MNHEY, CDR2 SVGEGT, per germline. This CDR3 spans 13 amino acids. TCRdb recomputed calls from the PCR reads with MiXCR, one row per CDR3 protein. The sample lists approximately 4,200 distinct CDR3 sequences, about half seen once, with approximately 15% in the top ten. This clonotype was picked up one time. This clonotype was obtained from a female donor with lung adenocarcinoma. The CD4 and CD8 labels of this study may be unreliable. The chain uses TRBV6-2 or TRBV6-3 and TRBJ2-1; either TRBD1 or TRBD2 may fit D (5 bases each). The J call may not be correct, given that the DNA end is closer to TRBJ2-7. The source material was CD4+ T cells from the center of a lung tumor. As DNA, the CDR3 is TGTGCCAGCAGCCACCCGGGGCACTACGAGCAGTACTTC. Its protein product is CASSHPGHYEQYF.